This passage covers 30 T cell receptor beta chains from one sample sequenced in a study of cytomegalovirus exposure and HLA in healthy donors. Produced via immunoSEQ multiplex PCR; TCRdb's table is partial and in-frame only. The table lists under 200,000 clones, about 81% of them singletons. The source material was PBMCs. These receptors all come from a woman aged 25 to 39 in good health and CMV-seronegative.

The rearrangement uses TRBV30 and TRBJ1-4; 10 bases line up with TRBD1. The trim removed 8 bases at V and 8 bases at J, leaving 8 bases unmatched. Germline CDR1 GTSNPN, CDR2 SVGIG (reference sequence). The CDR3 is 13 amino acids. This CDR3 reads CAHARDRGEKLFF. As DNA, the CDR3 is TGTGCCCACGCTAGGGACAGGGGAGAAAAACTGTTTTTT. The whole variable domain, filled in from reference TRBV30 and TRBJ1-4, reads SQTIHQWPATLVQPVGSPLSLECTVEGTSNPNLYWYRQAAGRGLQLLFYSVGIGQISSEVPQNLSASRPQDRQFILSSKKLLLSDSGFYLCAHARDRGEKLFFGSGTQLSVL.

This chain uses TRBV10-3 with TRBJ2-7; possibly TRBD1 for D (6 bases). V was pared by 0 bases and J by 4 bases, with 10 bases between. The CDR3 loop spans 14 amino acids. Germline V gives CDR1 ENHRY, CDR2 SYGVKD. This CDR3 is CAISESGTGYEQYF. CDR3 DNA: TGTGCCATCAGTGAGTCAGGCACAGGGTACGAGCAGTACTTC.

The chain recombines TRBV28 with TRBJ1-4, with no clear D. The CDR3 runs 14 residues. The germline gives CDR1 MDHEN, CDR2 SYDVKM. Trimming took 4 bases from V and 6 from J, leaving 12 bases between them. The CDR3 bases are TGTGCCAGCAGTTCGCGGGGAGGGTATGAAAAACTGTTTTTT. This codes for CASSSRGGYEKLFF.

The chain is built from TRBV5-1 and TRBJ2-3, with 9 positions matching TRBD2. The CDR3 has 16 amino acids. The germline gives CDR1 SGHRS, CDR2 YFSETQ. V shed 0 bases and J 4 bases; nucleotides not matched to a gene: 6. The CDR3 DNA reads TGCGCCAGCAGCTTGGAGAGCGGGAGGACCGCAGATACGCAGTATTTT. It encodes CASSLESGRTADTQYF.

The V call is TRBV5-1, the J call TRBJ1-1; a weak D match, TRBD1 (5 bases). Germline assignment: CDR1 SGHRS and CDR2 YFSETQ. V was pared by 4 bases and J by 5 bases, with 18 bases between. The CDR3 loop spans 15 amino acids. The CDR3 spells CASSPREGSGTEAFF. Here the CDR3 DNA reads TGCGCCAGCAGCCCCAGGGAGGGGAGTGGTACTGAAGCTTTCTTT. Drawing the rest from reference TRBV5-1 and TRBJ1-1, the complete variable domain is KAGVTQTPRYLIKTRGQQVTLSCSPISGHRSVSWYQQTPGQGLQFLFEYFSETQRNKGNFPGRFSGRQFSNSRSEMNVSTLELGDSALYLCASSPREGSGTEAFFGQGTRLTVV.

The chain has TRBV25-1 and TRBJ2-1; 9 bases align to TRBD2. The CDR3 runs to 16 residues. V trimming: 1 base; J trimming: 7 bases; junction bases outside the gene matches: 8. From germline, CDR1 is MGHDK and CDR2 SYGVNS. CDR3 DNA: TGTGCCAGCAGTGAATCGAGCCTAGCGGGGTATAATGAGCAGTTCTTC. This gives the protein CASSESSLAGYNEQFF.

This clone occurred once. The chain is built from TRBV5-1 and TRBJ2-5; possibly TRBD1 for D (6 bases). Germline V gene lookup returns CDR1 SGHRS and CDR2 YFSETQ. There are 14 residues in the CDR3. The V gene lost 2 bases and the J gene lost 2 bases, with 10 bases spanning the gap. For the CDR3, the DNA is TGCGCCAGCAGCTTACAGGGTCGGCAAGAGACCCAGTACTTC. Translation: CASSLQGRQETQYF.

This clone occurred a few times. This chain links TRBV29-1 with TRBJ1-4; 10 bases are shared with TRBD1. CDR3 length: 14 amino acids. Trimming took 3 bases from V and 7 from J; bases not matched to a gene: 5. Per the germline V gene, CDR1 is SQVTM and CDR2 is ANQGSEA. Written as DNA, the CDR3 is TGCAGCGTTGAGACGGGACAGGGGAGTGAAAAACTGTTTTTT. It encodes CSVETGQGSEKLFF.

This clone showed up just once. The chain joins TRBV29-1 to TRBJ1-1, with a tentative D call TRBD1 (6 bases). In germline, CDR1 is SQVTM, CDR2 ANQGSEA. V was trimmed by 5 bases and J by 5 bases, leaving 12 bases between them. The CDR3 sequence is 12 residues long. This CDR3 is CSVYRVGTEAFF. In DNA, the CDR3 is TGCAGCGTTTACAGGGTGGGAACTGAAGCTTTCTTT.

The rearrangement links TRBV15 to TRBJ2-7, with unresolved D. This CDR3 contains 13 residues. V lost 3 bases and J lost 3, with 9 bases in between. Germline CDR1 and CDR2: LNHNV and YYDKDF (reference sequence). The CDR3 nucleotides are TGTGCCACCAGCAGGGAGTACGGCTACGAGCAGTACTTC. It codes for CATSREYGYEQYF.

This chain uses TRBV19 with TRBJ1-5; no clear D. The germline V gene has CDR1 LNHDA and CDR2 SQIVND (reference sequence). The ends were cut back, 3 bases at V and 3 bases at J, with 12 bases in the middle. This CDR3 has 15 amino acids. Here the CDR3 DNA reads TGTGCCAGTAGTATTAATGGGCACGTCAATCAGCCCCAGCATTTT. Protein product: CASSINGHVNQPQHF.

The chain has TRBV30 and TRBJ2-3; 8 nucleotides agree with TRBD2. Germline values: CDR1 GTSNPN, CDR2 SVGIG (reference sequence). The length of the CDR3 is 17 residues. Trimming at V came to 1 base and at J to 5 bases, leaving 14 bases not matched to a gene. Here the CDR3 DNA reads TGTGCCTGGAGTGGCTCTGCCGGGACTAGTATGGTAGATACGCAGTATTTT. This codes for CAWSGSAGTSMVDTQYF. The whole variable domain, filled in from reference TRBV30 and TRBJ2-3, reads SQTIHQWPATLVQPVGSPLSLECTVEGTSNPNLYWYRQAAGRGLQLLFYSVGIGQISSEVPQNLSASRPQDRQFILSSKKLLLSDSGFYLCAWSGSAGTSMVDTQYFGPGTRLTVL.

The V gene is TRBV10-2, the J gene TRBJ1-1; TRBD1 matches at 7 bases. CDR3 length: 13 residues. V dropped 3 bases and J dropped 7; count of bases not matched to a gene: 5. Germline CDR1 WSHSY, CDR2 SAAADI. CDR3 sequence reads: CASSELAGGEAFF. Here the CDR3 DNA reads TGCGCCAGCAGTGAACTGGCAGGGGGTGAAGCTTTCTTT.

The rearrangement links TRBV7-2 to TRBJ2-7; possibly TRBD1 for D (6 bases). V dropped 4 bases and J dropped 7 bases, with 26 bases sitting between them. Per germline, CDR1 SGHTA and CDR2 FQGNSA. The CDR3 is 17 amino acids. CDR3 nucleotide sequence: TGTGCCAGCAGCTCCAACCGATCGGGACCGAAGAGGGGGGAGCAGTACTTC. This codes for CASSSNRSGPKRGEQYF. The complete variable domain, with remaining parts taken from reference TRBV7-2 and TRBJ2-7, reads GAGVSQSPSNKVTEKGKDVELRCDPISGHTALYWYRQSLGQGLEFLIYFQGNSAPDKSGLPSDRFSAERTGGSVSTLTIQRTQQEDSAVYLCASSSNRSGPKRGEQYFGPGTRLTVT.

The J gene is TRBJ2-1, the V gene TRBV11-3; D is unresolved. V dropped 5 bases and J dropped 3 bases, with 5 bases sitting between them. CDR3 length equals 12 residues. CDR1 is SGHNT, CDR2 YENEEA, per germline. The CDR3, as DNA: TGTGCCAGCAGCCAGGACTACAATGAGCAGTTCTTC. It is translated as CASSQDYNEQFF.

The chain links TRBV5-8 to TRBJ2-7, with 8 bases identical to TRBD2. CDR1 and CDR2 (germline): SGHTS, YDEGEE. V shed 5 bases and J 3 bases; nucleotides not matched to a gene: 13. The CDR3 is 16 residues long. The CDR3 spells CASRRAGASFIYEQYF. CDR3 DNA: TGTGCCAGCAGGCGAGCGGGAGCGAGTTTTATCTACGAGCAGTACTTC.

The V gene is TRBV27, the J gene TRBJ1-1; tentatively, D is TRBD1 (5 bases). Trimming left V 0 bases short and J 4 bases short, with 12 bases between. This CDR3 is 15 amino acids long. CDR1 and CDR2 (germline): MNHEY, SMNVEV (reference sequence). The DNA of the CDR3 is TGTGCCAGCAGTTTATCGACAGCCACTCTCACTGAAGCTTTCTTT. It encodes CASSLSTATLTEAFF.

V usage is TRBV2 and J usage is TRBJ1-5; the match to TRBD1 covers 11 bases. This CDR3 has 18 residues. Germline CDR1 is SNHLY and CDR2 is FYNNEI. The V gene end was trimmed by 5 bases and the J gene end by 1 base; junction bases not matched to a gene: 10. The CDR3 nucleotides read TGTGCCAGCAGTATTAGTGGGACAGGGGGACGGAGCAATCAGCCCCAGCATTTT. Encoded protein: CASSISGTGGRSNQPQHF. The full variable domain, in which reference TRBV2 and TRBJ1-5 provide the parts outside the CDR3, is EPEVTQTPSHQVTQMGQEVILRCVPISNHLYFYWYRQILGQKVEFLVSFYNNEISEKSEIFDDQFSVERPDGSNFTLKIRSTKLEDSAMYFCASSISGTGGRSNQPQHFGDGTRLSIL.

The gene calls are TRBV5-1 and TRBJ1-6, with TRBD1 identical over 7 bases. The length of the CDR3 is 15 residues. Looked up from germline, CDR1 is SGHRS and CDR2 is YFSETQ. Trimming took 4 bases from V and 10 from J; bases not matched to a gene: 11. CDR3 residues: CASSPSGTDVSPLHF. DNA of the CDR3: TGCGCCAGCAGCCCGTCCGGGACAGACGTATCACCCCTCCACTTT.

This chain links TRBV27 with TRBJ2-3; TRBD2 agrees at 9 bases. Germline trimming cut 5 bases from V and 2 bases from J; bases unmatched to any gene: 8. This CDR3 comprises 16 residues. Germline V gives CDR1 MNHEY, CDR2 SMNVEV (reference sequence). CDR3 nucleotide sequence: TGTGCCAGCAGTGACTCCCTAGCGGGGAACACAGATACGCAGTATTTT. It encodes CASSDSLAGNTDTQYF.

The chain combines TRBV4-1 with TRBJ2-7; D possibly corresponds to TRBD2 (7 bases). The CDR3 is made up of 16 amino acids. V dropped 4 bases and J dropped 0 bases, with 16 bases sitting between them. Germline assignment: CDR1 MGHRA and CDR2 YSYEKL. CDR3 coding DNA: TGCGCCAGCAGCCCCCAAGGGGGGGGGATCTCCTACGAGCAGTACTTC. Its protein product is CASSPQGGGISYEQYF.

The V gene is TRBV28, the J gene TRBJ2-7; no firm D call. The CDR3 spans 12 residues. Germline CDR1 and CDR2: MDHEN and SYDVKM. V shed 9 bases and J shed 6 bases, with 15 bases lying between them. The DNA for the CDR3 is TGTGCCAGTAAGACAACAGTCCGCGAGCAGTACTTC. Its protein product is CASKTTVREQYF.

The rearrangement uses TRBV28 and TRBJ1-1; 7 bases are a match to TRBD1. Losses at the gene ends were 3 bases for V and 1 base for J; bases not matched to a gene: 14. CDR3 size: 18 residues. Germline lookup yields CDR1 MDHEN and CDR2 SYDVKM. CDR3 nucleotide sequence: TGTGCCAGCAGTTTTGCGATGGTGGACAGGAAGAGGAACACTGAAGCTTTCTTT. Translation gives CASSFAMVDRKRNTEAFF.

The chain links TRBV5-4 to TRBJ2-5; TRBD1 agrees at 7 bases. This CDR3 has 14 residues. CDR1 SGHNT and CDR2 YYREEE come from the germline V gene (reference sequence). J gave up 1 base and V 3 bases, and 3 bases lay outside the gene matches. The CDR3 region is CASSSTGTQETQYF. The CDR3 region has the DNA TGTGCCAGCAGCTCGACAGGGACCCAAGAGACCCAGTACTTC.

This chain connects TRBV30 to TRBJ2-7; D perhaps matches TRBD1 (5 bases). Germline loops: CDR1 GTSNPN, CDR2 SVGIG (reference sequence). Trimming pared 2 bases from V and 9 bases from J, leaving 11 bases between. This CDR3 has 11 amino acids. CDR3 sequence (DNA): TGTGCCTGGAGTAGCCAGGGTGGGCAGTACTTC. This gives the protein CAWSSQGGQYF.

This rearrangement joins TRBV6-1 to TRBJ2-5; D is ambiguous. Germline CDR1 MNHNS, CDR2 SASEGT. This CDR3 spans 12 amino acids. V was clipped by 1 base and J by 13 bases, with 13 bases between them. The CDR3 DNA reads TGTGCCAGCAGTGAAGGACTGCCCCCTCCGTACTTC. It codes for CASSEGLPPPYF.

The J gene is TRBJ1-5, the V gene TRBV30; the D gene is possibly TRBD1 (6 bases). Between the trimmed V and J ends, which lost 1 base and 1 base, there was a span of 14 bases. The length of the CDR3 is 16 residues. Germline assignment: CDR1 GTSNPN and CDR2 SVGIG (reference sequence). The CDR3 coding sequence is TGTGCCTGGAGTGCTGGACAGACGCTGAGCAATCAGCCCCAGCATTTT. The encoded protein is CAWSAGQTLSNQPQHF.

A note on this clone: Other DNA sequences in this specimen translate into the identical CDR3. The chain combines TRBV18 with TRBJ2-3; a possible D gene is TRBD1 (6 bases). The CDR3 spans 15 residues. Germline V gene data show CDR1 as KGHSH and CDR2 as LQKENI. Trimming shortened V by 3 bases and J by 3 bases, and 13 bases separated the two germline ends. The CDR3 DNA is TGTGCCAGCTCACCGCCACAGGGACGAACAGATACGCAGTATTTT. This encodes CASSPPQGRTDTQYF.

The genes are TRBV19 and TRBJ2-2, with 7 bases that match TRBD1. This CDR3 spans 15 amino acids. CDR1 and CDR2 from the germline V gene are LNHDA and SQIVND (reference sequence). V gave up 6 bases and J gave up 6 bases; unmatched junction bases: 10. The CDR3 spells CASSPGTEVPGELFF. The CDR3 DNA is TGTGCCAGTAGCCCAGGGACAGAGGTACCCGGGGAGCTGTTTTTT.

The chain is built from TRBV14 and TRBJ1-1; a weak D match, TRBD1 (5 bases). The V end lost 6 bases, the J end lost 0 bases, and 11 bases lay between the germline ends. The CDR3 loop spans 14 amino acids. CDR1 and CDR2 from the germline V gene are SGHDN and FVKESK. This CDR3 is CASRNTGMNTEAFF. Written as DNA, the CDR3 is TGTGCCAGCAGAAACACAGGTATGAACACTGAAGCTTTCTTT.